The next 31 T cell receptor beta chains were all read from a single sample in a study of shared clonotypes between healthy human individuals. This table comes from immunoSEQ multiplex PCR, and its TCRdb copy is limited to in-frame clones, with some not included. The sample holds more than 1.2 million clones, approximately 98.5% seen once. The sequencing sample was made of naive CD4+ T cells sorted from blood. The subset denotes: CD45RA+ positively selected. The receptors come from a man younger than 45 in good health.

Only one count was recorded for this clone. The CDR3 DNA follows: TGCGCCAGCAGCTCAGGAGTCAGTTCAAATCACGAGCAGTACTTC. Protein product: CASSSGVSSNHEQYF. J is TRBJ2-7 and V is TRBV5-1; no clear D. Germline loops: CDR1 SGHRS, CDR2 YFSETQ. The CDR3 totals 15 residues. V shed 3 bases and J shed 5 bases, with 18 bases lying between them.

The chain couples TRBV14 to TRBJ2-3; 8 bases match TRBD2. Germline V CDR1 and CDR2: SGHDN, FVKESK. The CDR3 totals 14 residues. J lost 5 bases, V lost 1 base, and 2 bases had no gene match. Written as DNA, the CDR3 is TGTGCCAGCAGCCAAGTTACTAGCGGAGATACGCAGTATTTT. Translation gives CASSQVTSGDTQYF.

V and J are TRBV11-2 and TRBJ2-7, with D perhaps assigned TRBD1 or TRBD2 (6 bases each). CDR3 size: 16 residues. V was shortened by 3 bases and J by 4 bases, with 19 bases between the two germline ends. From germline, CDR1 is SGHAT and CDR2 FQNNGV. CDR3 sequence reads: CASSFTPEGGRYEQYF. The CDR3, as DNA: TGTGCCAGCAGCTTCACACCCGAGGGGGGTAGATACGAGCAGTACTTC.

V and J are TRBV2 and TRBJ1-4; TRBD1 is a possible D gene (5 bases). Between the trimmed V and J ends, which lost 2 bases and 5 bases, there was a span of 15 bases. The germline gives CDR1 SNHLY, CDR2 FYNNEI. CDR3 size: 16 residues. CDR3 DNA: TGTGCCAGCAGTGAAATGGGACCCGCCGCGAATGAAAAACTGTTTTTT. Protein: CASSEMGPAANEKLFF.

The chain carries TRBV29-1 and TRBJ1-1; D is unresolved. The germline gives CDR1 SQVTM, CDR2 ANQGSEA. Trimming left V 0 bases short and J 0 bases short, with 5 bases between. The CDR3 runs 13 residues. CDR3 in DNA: TGCAGCGTTGAAGATCATATGAACACTGAAGCTTTCTTT. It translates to CSVEDHMNTEAFF.

The CDR3 sequence: CASSYIAGVGEKLFF. As DNA, the CDR3 is TGTGCCAGCAGTTATATCGCAGGGGTAGGCGAAAAACTGTTTTTT. The V and J genes are TRBV7-6 and TRBJ1-4; a weak D match, TRBD1 (6 bases). Trimming took off 6 bases at V and 8 bases at J, with 19 bases between the two ends. The CDR3 runs 15 residues. Germline values: CDR1 SGHVS, CDR2 FNYEAQ.

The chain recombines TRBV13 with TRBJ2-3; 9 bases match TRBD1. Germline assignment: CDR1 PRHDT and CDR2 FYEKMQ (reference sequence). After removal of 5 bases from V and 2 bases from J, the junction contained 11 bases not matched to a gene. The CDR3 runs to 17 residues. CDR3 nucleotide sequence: TGTGCCAGCAGCCCCACTCGGGACAGGGTAACCACAGATACGCAGTATTTT. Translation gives CASSPTRDRVTTDTQYF.

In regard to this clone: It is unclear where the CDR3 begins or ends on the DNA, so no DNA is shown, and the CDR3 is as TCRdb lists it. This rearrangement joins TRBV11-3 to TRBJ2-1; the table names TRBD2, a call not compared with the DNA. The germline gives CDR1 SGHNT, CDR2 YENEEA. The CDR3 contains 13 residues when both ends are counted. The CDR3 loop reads CASSSSTSGEQFF.

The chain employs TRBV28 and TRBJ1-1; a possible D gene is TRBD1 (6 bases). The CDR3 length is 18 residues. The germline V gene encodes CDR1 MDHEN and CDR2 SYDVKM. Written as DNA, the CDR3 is TGTGCTTCAAGCGTAACAGGGTTTTTGTTGAAAGTGAACACTGAAGCTTTCTTT. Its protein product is CASSVTGFLLKVNTEAFF.

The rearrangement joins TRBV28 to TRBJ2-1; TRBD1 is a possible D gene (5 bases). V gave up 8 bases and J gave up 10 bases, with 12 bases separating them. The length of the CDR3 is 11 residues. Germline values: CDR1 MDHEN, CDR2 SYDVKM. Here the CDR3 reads CASGEWGEQFF. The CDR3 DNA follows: TGTGCCAGCGGCGAATGGGGCGAGCAGTTCTTC. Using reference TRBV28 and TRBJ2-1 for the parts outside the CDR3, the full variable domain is DVKVTQSSRYLVKRTGEKVFLECVQDMDHENMFWYRQDPGLGLRLIYFSYDVKMKEKGDIPEGYSVSREKKERFSLILESASTNQTSMYLCASGEWGEQFFGPGTRLTVL.

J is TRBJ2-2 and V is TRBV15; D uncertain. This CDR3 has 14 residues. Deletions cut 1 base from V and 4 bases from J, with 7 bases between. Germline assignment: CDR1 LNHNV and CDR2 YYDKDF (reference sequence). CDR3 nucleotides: TGTGCCACCAGCAGAGGAGTCCCCACCGGGGAGCTGTTTTTT. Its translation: CATSRGVPTGELFF.

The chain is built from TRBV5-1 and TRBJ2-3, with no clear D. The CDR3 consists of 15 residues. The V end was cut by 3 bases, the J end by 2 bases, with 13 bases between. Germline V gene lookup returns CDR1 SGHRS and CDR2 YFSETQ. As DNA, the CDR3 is TGCGCCAGCAGCTCGGTCAGTTCAGTCACAGATACGCAGTATTTT. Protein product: CASSSVSSVTDTQYF.

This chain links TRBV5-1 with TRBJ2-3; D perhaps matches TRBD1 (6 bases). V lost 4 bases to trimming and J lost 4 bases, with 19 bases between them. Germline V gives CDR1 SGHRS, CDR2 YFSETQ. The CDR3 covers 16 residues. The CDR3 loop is CASSTPTGEQADTQYF. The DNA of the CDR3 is TGCGCCAGCAGCACCCCGACAGGAGAACAGGCAGATACGCAGTATTTT. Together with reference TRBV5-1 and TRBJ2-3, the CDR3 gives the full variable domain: KAGVTQTPRYLIKTRGQQVTLSCSPISGHRSVSWYQQTPGQGLQFLFEYFSETQRNKGNFPGRFSGRQFSNSRSEMNVSTLELGDSALYLCASSTPTGEQADTQYFGPGTRLTVL.

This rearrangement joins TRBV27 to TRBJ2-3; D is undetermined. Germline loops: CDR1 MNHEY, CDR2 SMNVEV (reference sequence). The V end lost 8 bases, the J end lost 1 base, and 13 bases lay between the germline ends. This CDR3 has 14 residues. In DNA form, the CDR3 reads TGTGCCAGCGTTCTTTCAATAGGCACAGATACGCAGTATTTT. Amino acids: CASVLSIGTDTQYF.

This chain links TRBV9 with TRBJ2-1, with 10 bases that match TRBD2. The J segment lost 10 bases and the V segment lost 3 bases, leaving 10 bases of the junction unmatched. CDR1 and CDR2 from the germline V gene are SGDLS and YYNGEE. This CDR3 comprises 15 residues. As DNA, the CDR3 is TGTGCCAGCAGCGCCCGAGCGGGAGGGCTCGGGGAGCAGTTCTTC. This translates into CASSARAGGLGEQFF. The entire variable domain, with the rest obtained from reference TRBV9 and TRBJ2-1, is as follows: DSGVTQTPKHLITATGQRVTLRCSPRSGDLSVYWYQQSLDQGLQFLIQYYNGEERAKGNILERFSAQQFPDLHSELNLSSLELGDSALYFCASSARAGGLGEQFFGPGTRLTVL.

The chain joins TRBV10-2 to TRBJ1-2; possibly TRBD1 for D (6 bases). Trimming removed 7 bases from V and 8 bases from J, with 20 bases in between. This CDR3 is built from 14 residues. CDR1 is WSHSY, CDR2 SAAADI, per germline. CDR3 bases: TGCGCCAGCATGGGTTTCGGCAGGGGTTTGGGCTACACCTTC. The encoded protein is CASMGFGRGLGYTF.

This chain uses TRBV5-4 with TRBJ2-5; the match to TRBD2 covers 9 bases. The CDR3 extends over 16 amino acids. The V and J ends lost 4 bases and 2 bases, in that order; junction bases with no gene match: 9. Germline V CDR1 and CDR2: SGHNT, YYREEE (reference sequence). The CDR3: CASSATSGHPQETQYF. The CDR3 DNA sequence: TGTGCCAGCAGCGCCACTAGCGGGCATCCGCAAGAGACCCAGTACTTC.

As DNA, the CDR3 is TGCGCCAGCAGCTTGGTCAGTTCTAGCACAGATACGCAGTATTTT. Its translation is CASSLVSSSTDTQYF. V gene TRBV5-1 combines with J gene TRBJ2-3; the D is unclear. There are 15 residues in the CDR3. The ends were cut back, 0 bases at V and 0 bases at J, with 8 bases in the middle. Germline-derived CDR1 and CDR2 are SGHRS and YFSETQ.

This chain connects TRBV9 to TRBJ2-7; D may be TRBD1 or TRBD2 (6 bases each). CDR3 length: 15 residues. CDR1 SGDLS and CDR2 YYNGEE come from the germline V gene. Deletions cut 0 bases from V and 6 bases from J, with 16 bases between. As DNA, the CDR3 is TGTGCCAGCAGCGTAGGGCAGGGGACTGGAGGCGAGCAGTACTTC. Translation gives CASSVGQGTGGEQYF.

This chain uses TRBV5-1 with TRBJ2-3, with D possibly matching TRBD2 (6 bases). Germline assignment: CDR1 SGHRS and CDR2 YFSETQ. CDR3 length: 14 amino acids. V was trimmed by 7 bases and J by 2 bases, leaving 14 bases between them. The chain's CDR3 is CASRGFTDTDTQYF. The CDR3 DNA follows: TGCGCCAGCCGGGGGTTTACGGACACAGATACGCAGTATTTT.

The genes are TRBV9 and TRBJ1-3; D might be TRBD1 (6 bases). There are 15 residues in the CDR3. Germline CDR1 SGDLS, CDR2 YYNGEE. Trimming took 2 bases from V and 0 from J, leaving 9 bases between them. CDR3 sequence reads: CASSVLDSSGNTIYF. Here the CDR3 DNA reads TGTGCCAGCAGCGTCCTGGACAGCTCTGGAAACACCATATATTTT.

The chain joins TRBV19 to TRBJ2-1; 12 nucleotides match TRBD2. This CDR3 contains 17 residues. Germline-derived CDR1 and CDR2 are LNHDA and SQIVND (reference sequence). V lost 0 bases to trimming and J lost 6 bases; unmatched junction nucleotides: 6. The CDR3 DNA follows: TGTGCCAGTAGTATAGACTTGACTAGCGGGAGCAGCAATGAGCAGTTCTTC. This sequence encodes CASSIDLTSGSSNEQFF.

This CDR3 reads CASSSGLAPSYNEQFF. The CDR3 DNA reads TGTGCCAGCAGCTCCGGACTAGCACCCTCCTACAATGAGCAGTTCTTC. This chain connects TRBV9 to TRBJ2-1, with 8 bases identical to TRBD2. The J segment lost 0 bases and the V segment lost 4 bases, leaving 6 bases of the junction unmatched. The CDR3 is made up of 16 amino acids. The germline gives CDR1 SGDLS, CDR2 YYNGEE.

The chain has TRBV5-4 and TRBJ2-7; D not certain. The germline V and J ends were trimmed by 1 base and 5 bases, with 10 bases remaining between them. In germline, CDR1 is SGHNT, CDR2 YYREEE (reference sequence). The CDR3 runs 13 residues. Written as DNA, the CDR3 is TGTGCCAGCAGCTTGTCGGAAGTAAACGAGCAGTACTTC. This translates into CASSLSEVNEQYF.

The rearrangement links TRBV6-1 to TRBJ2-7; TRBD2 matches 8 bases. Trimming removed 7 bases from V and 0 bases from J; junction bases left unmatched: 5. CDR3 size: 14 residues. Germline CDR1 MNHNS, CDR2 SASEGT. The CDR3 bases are TGTGCCAGCATTATTAGCGGGAACTCCTACGAGCAGTACTTC. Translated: CASIISGNSYEQYF.

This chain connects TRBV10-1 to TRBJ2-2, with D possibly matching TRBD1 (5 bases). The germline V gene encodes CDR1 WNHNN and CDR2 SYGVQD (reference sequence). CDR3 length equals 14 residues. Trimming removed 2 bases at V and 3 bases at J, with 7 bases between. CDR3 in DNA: TGCGCCAGCAGTGAGAGACAGTACACCGGGGAGCTGTTTTTT. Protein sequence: CASSERQYTGELFF.

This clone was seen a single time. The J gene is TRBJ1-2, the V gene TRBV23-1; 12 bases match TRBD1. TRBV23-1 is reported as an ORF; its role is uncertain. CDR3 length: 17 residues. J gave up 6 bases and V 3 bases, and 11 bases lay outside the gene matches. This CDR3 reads CASSQPGQGAFKDGYTF. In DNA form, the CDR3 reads TGCGCCAGCAGTCAGCCGGGACAGGGGGCGTTTAAGGATGGCTACACCTTC.

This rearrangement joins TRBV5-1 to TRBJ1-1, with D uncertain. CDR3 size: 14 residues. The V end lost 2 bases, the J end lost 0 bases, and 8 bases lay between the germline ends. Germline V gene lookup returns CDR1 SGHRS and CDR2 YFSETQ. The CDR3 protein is CASSFGDMNTEAFF. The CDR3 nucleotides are TGCGCCAGCAGCTTTGGGGATATGAACACTGAAGCTTTCTTT.

Written as DNA, the CDR3 is TGTGCCAGCAGCTTAGGGGAGGGGAACTATGGCTACACCTTC. Amino acids: CASSLGEGNYGYTF. The chain uses TRBV7-9 and TRBJ1-2, with a weak D call TRBD1 (5 bases). CDR1 SEHNR and CDR2 FQNEAQ come from the germline V gene (reference sequence). Trimming removed 1 base at V and 2 bases at J, with 8 bases between. This CDR3 comprises 14 residues.

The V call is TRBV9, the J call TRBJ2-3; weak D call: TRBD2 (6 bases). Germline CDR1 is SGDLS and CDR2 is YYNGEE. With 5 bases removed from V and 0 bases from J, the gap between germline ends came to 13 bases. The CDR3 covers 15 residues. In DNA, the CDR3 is TGTGCCAGCAGGGACGCCGGGGGAAGCACAGATACGCAGTATTTT. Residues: CASRDAGGSTDTQYF. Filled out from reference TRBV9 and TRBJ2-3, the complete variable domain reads DSGVTQTPKHLITATGQRVTLRCSPRSGDLSVYWYQQSLDQGLQFLIQYYNGEERAKGNILERFSAQQFPDLHSELNLSSLELGDSALYFCASRDAGGSTDTQYFGPGTRLTVL.

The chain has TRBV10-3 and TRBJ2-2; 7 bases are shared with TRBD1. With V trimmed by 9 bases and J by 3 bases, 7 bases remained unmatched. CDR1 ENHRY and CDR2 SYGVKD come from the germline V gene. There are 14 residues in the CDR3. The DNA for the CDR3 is TGTGCCATGCTCGGGGACAGAGACACCGGGGAGCTGTTTTTT. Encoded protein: CAMLGDRDTGELFF.